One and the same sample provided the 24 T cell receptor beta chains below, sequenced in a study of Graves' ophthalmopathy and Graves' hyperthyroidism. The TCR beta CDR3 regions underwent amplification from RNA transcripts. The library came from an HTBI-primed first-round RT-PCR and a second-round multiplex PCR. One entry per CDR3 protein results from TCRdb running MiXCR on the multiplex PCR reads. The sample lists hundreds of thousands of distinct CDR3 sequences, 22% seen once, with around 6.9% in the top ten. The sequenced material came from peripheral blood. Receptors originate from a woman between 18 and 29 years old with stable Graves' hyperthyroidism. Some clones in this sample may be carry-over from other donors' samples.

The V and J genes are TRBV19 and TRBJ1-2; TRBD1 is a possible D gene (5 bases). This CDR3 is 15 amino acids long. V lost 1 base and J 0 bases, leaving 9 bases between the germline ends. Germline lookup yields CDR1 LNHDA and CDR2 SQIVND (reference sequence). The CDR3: CASSIVQAANYGYTF. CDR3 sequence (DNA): TGTGCCAGTAGTATAGTACAGGCAGCTAACTATGGCTACACCTTC.

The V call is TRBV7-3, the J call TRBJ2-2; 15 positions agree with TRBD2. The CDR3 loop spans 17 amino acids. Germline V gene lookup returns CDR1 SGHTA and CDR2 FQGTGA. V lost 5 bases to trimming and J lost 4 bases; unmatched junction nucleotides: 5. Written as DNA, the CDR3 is TGTGCCAGCAGCCTAGGACTAGCGGGAGGGACCACCGGGGAGCTGTTTTTT. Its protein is CASSLGLAGGTTGELFF.

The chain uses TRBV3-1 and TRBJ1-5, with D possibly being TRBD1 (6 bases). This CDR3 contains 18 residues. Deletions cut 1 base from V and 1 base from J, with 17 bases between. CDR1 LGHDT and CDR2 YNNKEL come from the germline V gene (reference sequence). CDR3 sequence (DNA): TGTGCCAGCAGCCAAGCCGGGACACTCCGAGGAAGCAATCAGCCCCAGCATTTT. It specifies CASSQAGTLRGSNQPQHF.

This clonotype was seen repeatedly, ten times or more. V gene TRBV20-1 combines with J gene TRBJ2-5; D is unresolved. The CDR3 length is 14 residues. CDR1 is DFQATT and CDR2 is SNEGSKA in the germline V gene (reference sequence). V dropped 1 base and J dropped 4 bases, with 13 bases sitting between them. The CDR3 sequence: CSARVPPTGETQYF. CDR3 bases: TGCAGTGCTAGAGTCCCGCCGACTGGAGAGACCCAGTACTTC.

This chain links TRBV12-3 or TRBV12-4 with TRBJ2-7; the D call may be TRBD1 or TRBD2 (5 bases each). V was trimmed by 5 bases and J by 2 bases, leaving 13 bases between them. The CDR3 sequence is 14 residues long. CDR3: CASSPGTLTYEQYF. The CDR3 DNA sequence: TGTGCCAGCAGTCCCGGGACCTTGACCTACGAGCAGTACTTC.

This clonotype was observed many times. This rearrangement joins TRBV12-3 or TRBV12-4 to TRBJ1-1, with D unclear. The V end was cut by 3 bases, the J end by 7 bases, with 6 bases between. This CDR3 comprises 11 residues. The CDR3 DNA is TGTGCCAGCAGTTTCCAGGTTGAAGCTTTCTTT. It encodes CASSFQVEAFF.

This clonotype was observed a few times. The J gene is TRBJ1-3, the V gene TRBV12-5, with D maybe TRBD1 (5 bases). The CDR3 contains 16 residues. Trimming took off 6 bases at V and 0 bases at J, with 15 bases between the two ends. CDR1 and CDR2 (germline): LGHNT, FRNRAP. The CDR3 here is CASGRLQGGSGNTIYF. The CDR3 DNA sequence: TGTGCTAGTGGCCGCCTTCAGGGAGGCTCTGGAAACACCATATATTTT.

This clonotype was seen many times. The DNA of the CDR3 is TGCAGTGCTCCTAGAGATATCGGGAACACTGAAGCTTTCTTT. The encoded protein is CSAPRDIGNTEAFF. The genes are TRBV20-1 and TRBJ1-1; D is unclear. The CDR3 contains 14 residues. Germline CDR1 and CDR2: DFQATT and SNEGSKA (reference sequence). V lost 5 bases and J lost 1, with 14 bases in between.

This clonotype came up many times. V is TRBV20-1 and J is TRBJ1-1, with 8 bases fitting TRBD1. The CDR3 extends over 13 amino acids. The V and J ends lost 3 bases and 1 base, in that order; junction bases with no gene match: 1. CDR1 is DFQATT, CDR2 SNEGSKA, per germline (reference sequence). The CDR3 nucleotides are TGCAGTGCTAGGGACAGGGAGAACACTGAAGCTTTCTTT. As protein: CSARDRENTEAFF.

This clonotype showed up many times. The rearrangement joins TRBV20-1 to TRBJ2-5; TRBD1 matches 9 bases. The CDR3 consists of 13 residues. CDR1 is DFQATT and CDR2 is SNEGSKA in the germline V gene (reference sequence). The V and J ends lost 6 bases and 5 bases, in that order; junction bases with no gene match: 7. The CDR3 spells CSAKTGGPETQYF. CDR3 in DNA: TGCAGTGCAAAGACAGGGGGTCCGGAGACCCAGTACTTC.

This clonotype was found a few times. The CDR3 DNA reads TGTGCCAGCAGCCAAGATCGTTTTTTAGGGCTCCCCCAGCATTTT. Residues: CASSQDRFLGLPQHF. This chain uses TRBV4-2 with TRBJ1-5; D is ambiguous. CDR1 and CDR2 (germline): LGHNA, YNFKEQ. Trimming stripped 0 bases from V and 10 bases from J, with 16 bases between. The CDR3 consists of 15 residues.

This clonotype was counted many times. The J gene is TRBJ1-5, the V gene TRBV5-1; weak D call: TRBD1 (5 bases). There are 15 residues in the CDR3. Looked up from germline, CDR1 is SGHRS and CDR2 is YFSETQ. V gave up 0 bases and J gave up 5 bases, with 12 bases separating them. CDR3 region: CASSLGGSGYQPQHF. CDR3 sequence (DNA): TGCGCCAGCAGCTTGGGGGGGTCGGGATATCAGCCCCAGCATTTT.

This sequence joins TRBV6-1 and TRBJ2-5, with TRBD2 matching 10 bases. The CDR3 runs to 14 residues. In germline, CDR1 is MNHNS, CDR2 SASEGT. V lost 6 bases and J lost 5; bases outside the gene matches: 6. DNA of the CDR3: TGTGCCAGCAGGATAGCGGGGGGAATGGAGACCCAGTACTTC. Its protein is CASRIAGGMETQYF.

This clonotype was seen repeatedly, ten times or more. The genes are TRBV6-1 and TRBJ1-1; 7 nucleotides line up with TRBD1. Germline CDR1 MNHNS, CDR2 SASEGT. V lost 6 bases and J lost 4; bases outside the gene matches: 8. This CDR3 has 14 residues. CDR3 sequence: CASRKQGIFTEAFF. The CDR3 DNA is TGTGCCAGCAGAAAACAGGGGATTTTCACTGAAGCTTTCTTT.

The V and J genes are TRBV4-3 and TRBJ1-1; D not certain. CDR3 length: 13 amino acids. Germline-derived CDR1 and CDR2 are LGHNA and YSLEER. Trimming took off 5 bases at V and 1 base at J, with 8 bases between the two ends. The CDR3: CASSVIQNTEAFF. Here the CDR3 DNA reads TGCGCCAGCAGCGTAATCCAGAACACTGAAGCTTTCTTT.

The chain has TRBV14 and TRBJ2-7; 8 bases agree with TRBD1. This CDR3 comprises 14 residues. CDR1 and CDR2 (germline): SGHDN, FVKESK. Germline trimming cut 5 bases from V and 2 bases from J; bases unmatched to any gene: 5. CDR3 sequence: CASSDDRGTYEQYF. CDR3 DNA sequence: TGTGCCAGCAGCGACGACAGGGGAACCTACGAGCAGTACTTC. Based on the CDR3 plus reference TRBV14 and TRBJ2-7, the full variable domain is EAGVTQFPSHSVIEKGQTVTLRCDPISGHDNLYWYRRVMGKEIKFLLHFVKESKQDESGMPNNRFLAERTGGTYSTLKVQPAELEDSGVYFCASSDDRGTYEQYFGPGTRLTVT.

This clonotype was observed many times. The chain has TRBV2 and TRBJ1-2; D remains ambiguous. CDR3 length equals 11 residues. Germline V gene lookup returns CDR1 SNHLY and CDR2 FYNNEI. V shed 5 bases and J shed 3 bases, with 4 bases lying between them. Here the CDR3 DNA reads TGTGCCAGCAGTCCTCACTATGGCTACACCTTC. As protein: CASSPHYGYTF.

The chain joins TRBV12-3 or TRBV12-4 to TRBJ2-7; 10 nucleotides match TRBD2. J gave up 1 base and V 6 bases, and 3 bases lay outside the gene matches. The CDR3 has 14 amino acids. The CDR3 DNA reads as TGTGCCAGCAGCACACTAGCGGGATCCTACGAGCAGTACTTC. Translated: CASSTLAGSYEQYF.

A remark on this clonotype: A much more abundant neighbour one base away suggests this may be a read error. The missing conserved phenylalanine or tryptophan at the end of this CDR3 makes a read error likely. As DNA, the CDR3 is TGTGCCAGTAGTAAGGACAGGGGCGGTGGCTACACCTTG. It encodes CASSKDRGGGYTL. The V and J genes are TRBV19 and TRBJ1-2, with 9 nucleotides matching TRBD1. CDR1 LNHDA and CDR2 SQIVND come from the germline V gene (reference sequence). V lost 4 bases, J lost 7 bases, and 4 bases stayed unmatched. The CDR3 consists of 13 residues.

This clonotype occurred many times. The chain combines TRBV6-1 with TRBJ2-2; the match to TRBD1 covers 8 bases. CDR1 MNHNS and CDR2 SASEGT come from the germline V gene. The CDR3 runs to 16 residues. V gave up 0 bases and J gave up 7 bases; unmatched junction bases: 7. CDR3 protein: CASSEAPGQGVGELFF. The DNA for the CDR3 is TGTGCCAGCAGTGAAGCGCCCGGACAGGGCGTCGGGGAGCTGTTTTTT.

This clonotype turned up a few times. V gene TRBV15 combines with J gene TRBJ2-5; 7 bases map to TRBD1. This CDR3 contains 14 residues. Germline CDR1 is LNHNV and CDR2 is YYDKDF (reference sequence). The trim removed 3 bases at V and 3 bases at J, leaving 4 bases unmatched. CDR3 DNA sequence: TGTGCCACCAGCAGGGGGGACAGCGAAGAGACCCAGTACTTC. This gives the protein CATSRGDSEETQYF.

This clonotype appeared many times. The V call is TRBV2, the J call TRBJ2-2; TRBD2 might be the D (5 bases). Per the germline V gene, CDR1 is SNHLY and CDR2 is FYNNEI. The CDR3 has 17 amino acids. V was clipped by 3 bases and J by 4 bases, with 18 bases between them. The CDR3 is CASSDRPWGEATGELFF. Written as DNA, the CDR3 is TGTGCCAGCAGTGACCGGCCCTGGGGAGAGGCCACCGGGGAGCTGTTTTTT.

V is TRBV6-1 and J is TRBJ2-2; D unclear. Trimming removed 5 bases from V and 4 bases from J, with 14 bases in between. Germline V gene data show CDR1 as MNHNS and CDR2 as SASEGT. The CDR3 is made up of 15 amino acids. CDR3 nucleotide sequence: TGTGCCAGCAGTAGAACCAGGAAGTCCACCGGGGAGCTGTTTTTT. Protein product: CASSRTRKSTGELFF.

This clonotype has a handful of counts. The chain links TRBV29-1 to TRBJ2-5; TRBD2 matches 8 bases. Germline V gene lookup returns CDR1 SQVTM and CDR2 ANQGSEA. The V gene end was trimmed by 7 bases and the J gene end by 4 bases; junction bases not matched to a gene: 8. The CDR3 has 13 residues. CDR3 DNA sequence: TGCAGCGCCGGGGGGGGCTCGCGAGAGACCCAGTACTTC. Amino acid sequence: CSAGGGSRETQYF.